This TCR beta chain was recorded in a study of tumor-infiltrating lymphocytes in primary liver carcinoma. Across the whole study: The cohort included men and women aged 30 to 69 years. The yield of productive TCRbeta reads per sample was roughly 3.65 to 8 million and was similar across tissue types.

A constant-region primer primed TCR beta cDNA synthesis from about 490 ng of total RNA. Modified slightly, ARM-PCR produced TCR beta libraries over three nested multiplex PCR rounds. The first two PCR rounds used TRBV1-TRBV30 forward primers with a C-beta reverse primer, nine to eleven cycles each. TCRdb reprocessed the multiplex PCR reads with MiXCR, giving one entry per CDR3 protein. The sample lists about 120,000 distinct CDR3 sequences; under 70% were seen once. Turning to this clonotype: The junction and the germline gene differ at one end; a read error may be behind it.

Germline V gene sequence: CDR1 SGHKS, CDR2 YYEKEE (reference sequence). The CDR3 has 17 residues. Taking roughly 18-32 mg of unsorted bulk tissue, the authors co-extracted RNA and DNA. This sequence joins TRBV5-5 and TRBJ1-6; no reliable D call. This sequence originates from a woman aged 55-69 years with primary liver carcinoma and hepatitis B virus infection. The source material was tumor-adjacent normal liver tissue. The CDR3 here is CANSLPDRHRGNSPLHF. The CDR3, as DNA: TGTGCCAACAGCTTGCCGGATAGACATCGAGGGAACTCACCCCTCCACTTT.